This record covers a single T cell receptor (beta chain). Its antigen is not identified. This sample is drawn from a study of T cell responses to AZD1222 COVID-19 vaccine. Study-wide results and limits: Clonal diversity may have been underestimated in mostly white British donors. The study found Spike-specific TCR breadth and depth rose after two AZD1222 doses. Close to half of spike-specific TCRs reportedly recognize unmutated variant regions.

The method was immunoSEQ multiplex PCR; TCRdb's version includes in-frame clones alone and lacks a portion of them. Of fewer than 35,000 clones detected, roughly 90% appear once; the ten largest clones hold under 50%. Germline CDR1 reads SGHVS; CDR2 reads FNYEAQ. J was trimmed by 4 bases and V by 4 bases; bases with no gene match: 2. CDR3 size: 14 residues. The material was peripheral blood, obtained on day 0 of AZD1222 vaccination. The chain combines TRBV7-6 with TRBJ1-1; 11 positions match TRBD1. The sequence was collected from an adult in good health. As DNA, the CDR3 is TGTGCCAGCAGCTCCGGGACAGGGGGCACTGAAGCTTTCTTT. It yields the protein CASSSGTGGTEAFF.